This T cell receptor (beta chain) derives from a study of response to subunit inactivated influenza vaccine. Study-wide points: The authors suggested that every seasonal influenza vaccination recruits few new T cells.

This clonotype has a handful of counts. The antigen is unknown. Trimming at V came to 8 bases and at J to 3 bases, leaving 6 bases not matched to a gene. The CDR3 extends over 13 amino acids. Germline CDR1 ENHRY, CDR2 SYGVKD. MiXCR was run by TCRdb on the RT-PCR reads, yielding one entry per CDR3 protein. The sample holds under 800,000 distinct CDR3 sequences, approximately 15% seen once. This sequence joins TRBV10-3 and TRBJ2-7; 8 bases align to TRBD1. The source was PBMCs from blood, collected approximately 15 days before vaccination. This receptor was identified in a man between 45 and 60 years old who received an inactivated influenza vaccine. CDR3 nucleotide sequence: TGTGCCATCCGGACAGGGACAAGCTACGAGCAGTACTTC. Protein: CAIRTGTSYEQYF.